Presented here are 27 T cell receptor beta chains from one specimen sequenced in a study of T cells in Graves' hyperthyroidism and ophthalmopathy. TCR beta CDR3 sequences were amplified from RNA transcripts. Researchers ran a first-round RT-PCR on the TCR CDR3 using the HTBI primer set. TCRdb redid the calling of the multiplex PCR reads with MiXCR, one entry per CDR3 protein. This sample has about 180,000 distinct CDR3 sequences; over 15% occur once, and the top ten carry 25% to 30%. The specimen was blood. Receptor source: a woman between 45 and 65 years old with Graves' hyperthyroidism.

Ten or more counts support this clonotype. The chain has TRBV5-8 and TRBJ1-1, with D unclear. V lost 0 bases and J 1 base, leaving 7 bases between the germline ends. CDR1 and CDR2 (germline): SGHTS, YDEGEE. The CDR3 sequence is 14 residues long. As DNA, the CDR3 is TGTGCCAGCAGCTTGGGACTCCAGAACACTGAAGCTTTCTTT. It yields the protein CASSLGLQNTEAFF.

The sample holds many counts of this clonotype. Given a much more abundant clone one base away, this may be a read error. The gene calls are TRBV2 and TRBJ1-6; D unresolved. CDR1 is SNHLY, CDR2 FYNNEI, per germline. The CDR3 totals 12 residues. The CDR3 sequence: CASSDGNPPLHF. In DNA form, the CDR3 reads TGTGCCAGCAGTGATGGTAATCCACCCCTCCACTTT.

This clonotype was found many times. V is TRBV4-1 and J is TRBJ1-1, with D possibly TRBD1 on 5 matching bases. The CDR3 has 15 residues. The V gene's germline CDR1 is MGHRA and CDR2 YSYEKL. The V gene lost 4 bases and the J gene lost 4 bases, with 16 bases spanning the gap. CDR3 in DNA: TGCGCCAGCAGCCGGGGCTCAGGGTCGAGCACTGAAGCTTTCTTT. It encodes CASSRGSGSSTEAFF.

This clonotype was seen many times. This chain uses TRBV5-1 with TRBJ1-5; 7 bases are shared with TRBD1. This CDR3 has 15 residues. Trimming cost V 4 bases and J 4 bases; bases outside gene matches: 8. Germline CDR1 and CDR2: SGHRS and YFSETQ. In DNA form, the CDR3 reads TGCGCCAGCAGCCCCACAGGGGAACGAAATCAGCCCCAGCATTTT. It yields the protein CASSPTGERNQPQHF.

This clonotype was observed a few times. The V call is TRBV19, the J call TRBJ1-2; the match to TRBD1 covers 7 bases. V lost 3 bases and J lost 5; bases outside the gene matches: 6. CDR3 length: 14 amino acids. Germline CDR1 reads LNHDA; CDR2 reads SQIVND (reference sequence). The CDR3 here is CASSMGGGDYGYTF. The CDR3 DNA reads TGTGCCAGTAGTATGGGAGGGGGCGATTATGGCTACACCTTC.

The chain has TRBV6-1 and TRBJ2-3; no definite D call. Trimming cost V 0 bases and J 6 bases, with 4 bases left between them. There are 12 residues in the CDR3. CDR1 and CDR2 from the germline V gene are MNHNS and SASEGT. CDR3 residues: CASSEAPDTQYF. The CDR3 DNA reads TGTGCCAGCAGTGAAGCGCCGGATACGCAGTATTTT.

The table lists this clonotype with many counts. The V and J genes are TRBV6-1 and TRBJ2-2; no clear D gene. This CDR3 has 11 residues. The germline V and J ends were trimmed by 9 bases and 6 bases, with 8 bases remaining between them. Germline V CDR1 and CDR2: MNHNS, SASEGT. DNA of the CDR3: TGTGCCAGTTGTTGGGCCGGGGAGCTGTTTTTT. Its protein is CASCWAGELFF.

CDR3 residues: CSAISGRGNTPQHF. The CDR3 DNA reads as TGCAGTGCTATTTCGGGTAGGGGTAATACGCCCCAGCATTTT. The chain combines TRBV20-1 with TRBJ1-5; D is perhaps TRBD1 (5 bases). The V end was cut by 4 bases, the J end by 9 bases, with 19 bases between. The CDR3 has 14 amino acids. Germline V gene data show CDR1 as DFQATT and CDR2 as SNEGSKA (reference sequence).

This clonotype occurred many times. The chain uses TRBV5-6 and TRBJ2-1, with TRBD1 matching 10 bases. CDR1 is SGHDT, CDR2 YYEEEE, per germline. V shed 2 bases and J 7 bases; nucleotides not matched to a gene: 6. The CDR3 consists of 15 residues. CDR3 in amino acids: CASSFETGGLNEQFF. The CDR3 DNA reads as TGTGCCAGCAGCTTCGAGACAGGGGGCCTGAATGAGCAGTTCTTC.

The rearrangement uses TRBV2 and TRBJ1-4; D not resolved. The germline CDR1 and CDR2 sequences are SNHLY and FYNNEI. This CDR3 comprises 11 residues. Trimming took 6 bases from V and 12 from J, leaving 11 bases between them. CDR3 bases: TGTGCCAGCAGGGGAGAAGGAGAACTGTTTTTT. This sequence encodes CASRGEGELFF.

The genes are TRBV10-3 and TRBJ2-7; D gene ambiguous. The ends were cut back, 4 bases at V and 6 bases at J, with 7 bases in the middle. The CDR3 has 11 amino acids. Germline V gives CDR1 ENHRY, CDR2 SYGVKD. The CDR3: CAISAGFEQYF. As DNA, the CDR3 is TGTGCCATCAGTGCCGGGTTCGAGCAGTACTTC.

The sample holds one count of this clonotype. This sequence joins TRBV9 and TRBJ1-1, with D hard to call. The CDR3 spans 14 residues. The germline gives CDR1 SGDLS, CDR2 YYNGEE. The V end lost 1 base, the J end lost 2 bases, and 9 bases lay between the germline ends. The CDR3: CASSVRSVNTEAFF. In DNA form, the CDR3 reads TGTGCCAGCAGCGTAAGGTCCGTAAACACTGAAGCTTTCTTT.

This clonotype was found many times. The V and J genes are TRBV15 and TRBJ2-3; D is perhaps TRBD2 (6 bases). The CDR3 extends over 14 amino acids. The V gene's germline CDR1 is LNHNV and CDR2 YYDKDF (reference sequence). V lost 6 bases, J lost 6 bases, and 16 bases lay in between. CDR3 in amino acids: CATSGGSTGDTQYF. CDR3 nucleotides: TGTGCCACCAGTGGAGGGAGCACCGGGGATACGCAGTATTTT.

This clonotype was observed many times. The CDR3 sequence: CSARGGLGQINTEAFF. The CDR3 DNA reads TGCAGTGCTAGGGGGGGACTGGGACAGATCAACACTGAAGCTTTCTTT. The chain is built from TRBV20-1 and TRBJ1-1; 7 nucleotides match TRBD1. This CDR3 has 16 amino acids. The germline V gene encodes CDR1 DFQATT and CDR2 SNEGSKA (reference sequence). J was trimmed by 2 bases and V by 3 bases; bases with no gene match: 12.

This clonotype was recorded at least ten times. The chain joins TRBV10-3 to TRBJ1-2, with TRBD1 identical over 7 bases. V trimming: 3 bases; J trimming: 5 bases; junction bases outside the gene matches: 9. CDR1 is ENHRY and CDR2 is SYGVKD in the germline V gene. There are 15 residues in the CDR3. The CDR3 DNA reads as TGTGCCATCAGTGACCCAGGGACAGTCCCTTATGGCTACACCTTC. It translates to CAISDPGTVPYGYTF.

The V gene is TRBV28, the J gene TRBJ2-2; D is possibly TRBD1 (5 bases). The CDR3 spans 12 residues. Germline V gene data show CDR1 as MDHEN and CDR2 as SYDVKM. Trimming cost V 10 bases and J 3 bases, with 9 bases left between them. The CDR3 nucleotides read TGTGCCATTACACAGGACACCGGGGAGCTGTTTTTT. This sequence encodes CAITQDTGELFF.

The chain links TRBV5-1 to TRBJ2-5; D gene unclear. Per the germline V gene, CDR1 is SGHRS and CDR2 is YFSETQ. Trimming left V 2 bases short and J 0 bases short, with 8 bases between. The CDR3 extends over 14 amino acids. The CDR3 DNA follows: TGCGCCAGCAGCTTTAATCTATACCAAGAGACCCAGTACTTC. Its protein product is CASSFNLYQETQYF.

Only a few counts were recorded for this clonotype. The V and J genes are TRBV19 and TRBJ1-2, with D possibly TRBD1 on 6 matching bases. The germline V gene has CDR1 LNHDA and CDR2 SQIVND (reference sequence). The CDR3 length is 15 residues. The V gene lost 2 bases and the J gene lost 3 bases, with 13 bases spanning the gap. CDR3: CASSINGGRDYGYTF. The CDR3 DNA follows: TGTGCCAGTAGTATAAACGGGGGGCGCGACTATGGCTACACCTTC.

In its sample, this clonotype was seen many times. The chain uses TRBV5-1 and TRBJ1-6; D is uncertain. V lost 0 bases to trimming and J lost 8 bases, with 6 bases between them. CDR3 length: 13 residues. Germline values: CDR1 SGHRS, CDR2 YFSETQ. The CDR3 nucleotides are TGCGCCAGCAGCTTGGGGTGGGATTCACCCCTCCACTTT. Translated, it gives CASSLGWDSPLHF.

For this clonotype: A much larger clone is a single base away; this may be a read error. The chain joins TRBV7-2 to TRBJ1-1, with TRBD1 as a possible D gene (5 bases). Germline CDR1 and CDR2: SGHTA and FQGNSA. CDR3 length: 14 residues. This CDR3 reads CASRLDRGNTGAFF. The CDR3 coding sequence is TGTGCCAGCAGATTAGACAGAGGAAACACTGGAGCTTTCTTT.

This clonotype was seen more than once but under ten times. The chain couples TRBV4-1 to TRBJ1-4, with D hard to call. V lost 4 bases to trimming and J lost 6 bases, with 15 bases between them. Germline CDR1 is MGHRA and CDR2 is YSYEKL. The CDR3 spans 15 residues. The CDR3 loop reads CASSLLWASYEKLFF. The CDR3 nucleotides read TGCGCCAGCAGCCTACTATGGGCATCGTATGAAAAACTGTTTTTT.

This clonotype was counted only a few times. This chain joins TRBV6-5 and TRBJ1-5; 7 bases line up with TRBD1. CDR1 and CDR2 from the germline V gene are MNHEY and SVGAGI. The CDR3 runs to 14 residues. With 2 bases clipped from V and 5 bases from J, the junction kept 3 bases outside the gene matches. The CDR3 region is CASSYRDSYQPQHF. CDR3 DNA: TGTGCCAGCAGTTACAGGGACAGTTATCAGCCCCAGCATTTT.

Many counts were recorded for this clonotype. This chain uses TRBV14 with TRBJ2-2; 9 bases are a match to TRBD2. V was pared by 8 bases and J by 4 bases, with 14 bases of the junction left unmatched. Germline lookup yields CDR1 SGHDN and CDR2 FVKESK. The length of the CDR3 is 17 residues. CDR3 residues: CASDRDASGALTGELFF. In nucleotides, the CDR3 is TGTGCCAGCGACAGGGACGCTAGCGGGGCCCTCACCGGGGAGCTGTTTTTT.

The rearrangement links TRBV12-3 or TRBV12-4 to TRBJ2-1; 8 bases match TRBD2. V shed 5 bases and J 12 bases; nucleotides not matched to a gene: 12. The CDR3 is made up of 14 amino acids. This CDR3 is CASSIALRGGMQFF. The CDR3 region has the DNA TGTGCCAGCAGTATCGCCCTTCGGGGGGGTATGCAGTTCTTC.

This chain links TRBV14 with TRBJ2-2; 12 bases are shared with TRBD2. From germline, CDR1 is SGHDN and CDR2 FVKESK. The CDR3 runs 22 residues. J lost 0 bases, V lost 3 bases, and 17 bases had no gene match. As DNA, the CDR3 is TGTGCCAGCAGCCAGGAAACTCGACTAGCGGGGGACAGAACCGCGAACACCGGGGAGCTGTTTTTT. Translating it yields CASSQETRLAGDRTANTGELFF.

The chain employs TRBV19 and TRBJ2-7, with D tentatively TRBD2 (5 bases). Germline V lookup: CDR1 LNHDA, CDR2 SQIVND (reference sequence). Trimming took 6 bases from V and 2 from J, leaving 14 bases between them. The CDR3 runs to 14 residues. The CDR3 region has the DNA TGTGCCAGTAGCCACGGGGTAACCCCCTACGAGCAGTACTTC. Amino acids: CASSHGVTPYEQYF.

The sample holds many counts of this clonotype. This chain connects TRBV19 to TRBJ1-2; 7 nucleotides line up with TRBD1. Germline CDR1 and CDR2: LNHDA and SQIVND (reference sequence). The CDR3 consists of 15 residues. V lost 4 bases, J lost 2 bases, and 7 bases stayed unmatched. The CDR3 here is CASSTLSTGNYGYTF. In DNA form, the CDR3 reads TGTGCCAGTAGTACCCTATCGACAGGGAACTATGGCTACACCTTC.